Listed here are 25 T cell receptor beta chains from one sample, sequenced in a study of technical replicates of blood from a few donors. Using immunoSEQ multiplex PCR, the repertoire was profiled, and TCRdb retains in-frame clones only, with some absent. The sample includes about 81,000 clones, roughly 77% of them seen just once. The sequenced material came from PBMCs. These receptors were obtained from a human donor in good health. Some clones in this sample may be carry-over from other donors' samples.

J is TRBJ1-6 and V is TRBV6-5, with D possibly TRBD1 on 5 matching bases. The CDR3 extends over 14 amino acids. V was clipped by 1 base and J by 7 bases, with 8 bases between them. CDR1 MNHEY and CDR2 SVGAGI come from the germline V gene. The CDR3 loop reads CASSYLGVNSPLHF. The DNA for the CDR3 is TGTGCCAGCAGTTACTTAGGGGTAAATTCACCCCTCCACTTT.

The chain uses TRBV30 and TRBJ2-7, with 11 bases aligning to TRBD2. CDR3 length: 14 amino acids. The V segment lost 2 bases and the J segment 3 bases; nucleotides outside the gene matches: 3. The germline CDR1 and CDR2 sequences are GTSNPN and SVGIG (reference sequence). The CDR3 protein is CAWSLGLAGYEQYF. The DNA of the CDR3 is TGTGCCTGGAGTCTTGGACTAGCGGGCTACGAGCAGTACTTC. Drawing the rest from reference TRBV30 and TRBJ2-7, the complete variable domain is SQTIHQWPATLVQPVGSPLSLECTVEGTSNPNLYWYRQAAGRGLQLLFYSVGIGQISSEVPQNLSASRPQDRQFILSSKKLLLSDSGFYLCAWSLGLAGYEQYFGPGTRLTVT.

About this clone: This same CDR3 is encoded by further DNA sequences in the sample. The chain joins TRBV4-1 to TRBJ2-2, with D possibly being TRBD2 (5 bases). CDR3 length: 15 amino acids. V lost 4 bases and J 5 bases, leaving 14 bases between the germline ends. Germline-derived CDR1 and CDR2 are MGHRA and YSYEKL. The CDR3 sequence is CASSRTGVYTGELFF. DNA of the CDR3: TGCGCCAGCAGCCGTACCGGGGTTTATACCGGGGAGCTGTTTTTT.

The rearrangement links TRBV19 to TRBJ2-5; TRBD1 matches 10 bases. Trimming at V came to 8 bases and at J to 4 bases, leaving 7 bases not matched to a gene. This CDR3 region has 14 residues. Germline CDR1 reads LNHDA; CDR2 reads SQIVND (reference sequence). CDR3 in DNA: TGTGCCAGTCAGGACAGGGGGGGAGGAGAGACCCAGTACTTC. Its translation is CASQDRGGGETQYF.

This clone was observed once. This chain uses TRBV7-9 with TRBJ2-5; 10 positions match TRBD1. J gave up 7 bases and V 6 bases, and 8 bases lay outside the gene matches. The CDR3 consists of 14 residues. Germline values: CDR1 SEHNR, CDR2 FQNEAQ (reference sequence). The CDR3 spells CASSLVGTGATQYF. CDR3 coding DNA: TGTGCCAGCAGTCTCGTTGGGACAGGGGCGACCCAGTACTTC.

To note about this clone: The junction departs from germline at one end; a sequencing error may be responsible. The rearrangement links TRBV5-1 to TRBJ1-2; the D is unclear. Germline CDR1 reads SGHRS; CDR2 reads YFSETQ. CDR3 length equals 14 residues. In nucleotides, the CDR3 is TGCGCCAGCACCTTGGCCGCGGATCGCTATGGCTACACCTTC. Protein: CASTLAADRYGYTF.

The V and J genes are TRBV14 and TRBJ1-4; a weak D match, TRBD1 (5 bases). This CDR3 spans 16 amino acids. Germline CDR1 SGHDN, CDR2 FVKESK. Trimming stripped 3 bases from V and 8 bases from J, with 19 bases between. CDR3 in DNA: TGTGCCAGCAGCCACGCTGACGGCAGGGCATCAGAAAAACTGTTTTTT. Translating gives CASSHADGRASEKLFF.

On this clone itself: This CDR3 is also generated by other DNA sequences in the sample. The gene calls are TRBV15 and TRBJ1-5; possibly TRBD1 for D (5 bases). The CDR3 extends over 15 amino acids. Trimming took 0 bases from V and 3 from J, leaving 9 bases between them. CDR1 LNHNV and CDR2 YYDKDF come from the germline V gene (reference sequence). The CDR3 here is CATSRDQGNNQPQHF. The CDR3 DNA follows: TGTGCCACCAGCAGAGATCAGGGCAACAATCAGCCCCAGCATTTT. Full variable domain (outside the CDR3, taken from reference TRBV15 and TRBJ1-5): DAMVIQNPRYQVTQFGKPVTLSCSQTLNHNVMYWYQQKSSQAPKLLFHYYDKDFNNEADTPDNFQSRRPNTSFCFLDIRSPGLGDTAMYLCATSRDQGNNQPQHFGDGTRLSIL.

This clone has a single count. This chain joins TRBV6-1 and TRBJ1-6; D remains ambiguous. Trimming left V 2 bases short and J 0 bases short, with 17 bases between. Germline V gene data show CDR1 as MNHNS and CDR2 as SASEGT. The CDR3 extends over 19 amino acids. The CDR3 region has the DNA TGTGCCAGCAGTGAATGGGCCTCACCCTCGAGCTCCTATAATTCACCCCTCCACTTT. Protein product: CASSEWASPSSSYNSPLHF.

The V gene is TRBV7-2, the J gene TRBJ1-4; D ambiguous. The V gene lost 3 bases and the J gene lost 7 bases, with 18 bases spanning the gap. Germline V gives CDR1 SGHTA, CDR2 FQGNSA. CDR3 length: 16 residues. The CDR3 loop reads CASSFSTTLGGEKLFF. The CDR3 nucleotides read TGTGCCAGCAGCTTCTCGACGACGCTAGGAGGTGAAAAACTGTTTTTT. The entire variable domain, with the rest obtained from reference TRBV7-2 and TRBJ1-4, is as follows: GAGVSQSPSNKVTEKGKDVELRCDPISGHTALYWYRQSLGQGLEFLIYFQGNSAPDKSGLPSDRFSAERTGGSVSTLTIQRTQQEDSAVYLCASSFSTTLGGEKLFFGSGTQLSVL.

The chain employs TRBV9 and TRBJ2-5; 7 nucleotides line up with TRBD1. With V trimmed by 8 bases and J by 5 bases, 12 bases remained unmatched. The CDR3 is 14 amino acids. Germline CDR1 reads SGDLS; CDR2 reads YYNGEE. The DNA for the CDR3 is TGTGCCAGGAGGGACAGACACTCGAGGGAGACCCAGTACTTC. It is translated as CARRDRHSRETQYF.

V is TRBV25-1 and J is TRBJ2-7; 9 bases line up with TRBD2. V gave up 2 bases and J gave up 1 base; unmatched junction bases: 12. The CDR3 is made up of 18 amino acids. CDR1 and CDR2 (germline): MGHDK, SYGVNS. This CDR3 is CASSELWLAGHLSYEQYF. The CDR3, as DNA: TGTGCCAGCAGTGAACTGTGGCTAGCGGGACACCTTTCCTACGAGCAGTACTTC.

The rearrangement joins TRBV6-1 to TRBJ1-1, with D uncertain. V lost 2 bases and J 5 bases, leaving 18 bases between the germline ends. CDR1 and CDR2 from the germline V gene are MNHNS and SASEGT. This CDR3 has 16 residues. CDR3 coding DNA: TGTGCCAGCAGTGAACGGTTGTGGGAGGGAGGTACTGAAGCTTTCTTT. Protein sequence: CASSERLWEGGTEAFF.

This chain links TRBV6-1 with TRBJ2-1; D perhaps matches TRBD1 (6 bases). The CDR3 covers 14 residues. The V gene's germline CDR1 is MNHNS and CDR2 SASEGT. V was clipped by 1 base and J by 5 bases, with 9 bases between them. The DNA of the CDR3 is TGTGCCAGCAGTGAAGGGACAGTTCACAATGAGCAGTTCTTC. Its protein product is CASSEGTVHNEQFF.

The chain couples TRBV7-9 to TRBJ2-5; 11 bases fit TRBD2. V was clipped by 6 bases and J by 1 base; unmatched bases: 1. Germline CDR1 reads SEHNR; CDR2 reads FQNEAQ (reference sequence). This CDR3 has 14 residues. The CDR3 region has the DNA TGTGCCAGCAGTCTAGCGGGGGGCCAAGAGACCCAGTACTTC. Translating gives CASSLAGGQETQYF. Using reference TRBV7-9 and TRBJ2-5 for the parts outside the CDR3, the full variable domain is DTGVSQNPRHKITKRGQNVTFRCDPISEHNRLYWYRQTLGQGPEFLTYFQNEAQLEKSRLLSDRFSAERPKGSFSTLEIQRTEQGDSAMYLCASSLAGGQETQYFGPGTRLLVL.

This clone came up once. This sequence joins TRBV13 and TRBJ2-7; tentative D call: TRBD1 (6 bases). The CDR3 contains 13 residues. Trimming pared 3 bases from V and 3 bases from J, leaving 9 bases between. Germline CDR1 reads PRHDT; CDR2 reads FYEKMQ (reference sequence). This CDR3 reads CASSFRGHYEQYF. CDR3 in DNA: TGTGCCAGCAGCTTTAGGGGACACTACGAGCAGTACTTC.

The chain joins TRBV6-1 to TRBJ2-7, with D maybe TRBD2 (5 bases). The CDR3 extends over 14 amino acids. The germline V gene has CDR1 MNHNS and CDR2 SASEGT. Trimming stripped 0 bases from V and 4 bases from J, with 10 bases between. The CDR3 region has the DNA TGTGCCAGCAGTGAAGCGCATAGCGTTTACGAGCAGTACTTC. Protein product: CASSEAHSVYEQYF.

The gene calls are TRBV18 and TRBJ2-5, with 7 positions matching TRBD1. Germline V gene data show CDR1 as KGHSH and CDR2 as LQKENI. V lost 5 bases to trimming and J lost 4 bases; unmatched junction nucleotides: 7. The CDR3 length is 14 residues. The CDR3: CASSRKRGLETQYF. DNA of the CDR3: TGTGCCAGCTCAAGAAAAAGGGGGCTAGAGACCCAGTACTTC.

V is TRBV7-6 and J is TRBJ1-4, with TRBD1 as a possible D gene (5 bases). The length of the CDR3 is 15 residues. CDR1 and CDR2 (germline): SGHVS, FNYEAQ. The V gene lost 5 bases and the J gene lost 3 bases, with 13 bases spanning the gap. The DNA of the CDR3 is TGTGCCAGCAGCGGCGGGACCATGGCTAATGAAAAACTGTTTTTT. Protein product: CASSGGTMANEKLFF.

The V gene is TRBV19, the J gene TRBJ2-1, with a tentative D call TRBD2 (5 bases). The V end was cut by 3 bases, the J end by 7 bases, with 19 bases between. Looked up from germline, CDR1 is LNHDA and CDR2 is SQIVND (reference sequence). CDR3 length: 16 residues. The CDR3 protein is CASSMGALRAGNEQFF. CDR3 in DNA: TGTGCCAGTAGTATGGGTGCGTTGCGGGCTGGGAATGAGCAGTTCTTC. Variable domain in full (rest from reference TRBV19 and TRBJ2-1): DGGITQSPKYLFRKEGQNVTLSCEQNLNHDAMYWYRQDPGQGLRLIYYSQIVNDFQKGDIAEGYSVSREKKESFPLTVTSAQKNPTAFYLCASSMGALRAGNEQFFGPGTRLTVL.

There are a few counts of this clone. V is TRBV7-8 and J is TRBJ2-1; TRBD1 might be the D (6 bases). This CDR3 is built from 14 residues. Germline assignment: CDR1 SGHVS and CDR2 FQNEAQ. Trimming took off 3 bases at V and 5 bases at J, with 11 bases between the two ends. The CDR3 reads CASSLWGPNNEQFF. The CDR3 DNA follows: TGTGCCAGCAGCTTGTGGGGGCCTAACAATGAGCAGTTCTTC. Full variable domain (outside the CDR3, taken from reference TRBV7-8 and TRBJ2-1): GAGVSQSPRYKVAKRGQDVALRCDPISGHVSLFWYQQALGQGPEFLTYFQNEAQLDKSGLPSDRFFAERPEGSVSTLKIQRTQQEDSAVYLCASSLWGPNNEQFFGPGTRLTVL.

This chain connects TRBV5-1 to TRBJ2-1; 13 positions agree with TRBD2. V dropped 4 bases and J dropped 10; count of bases not matched to a gene: 5. Germline V gives CDR1 SGHRS, CDR2 YFSETQ. CDR3 length: 14 amino acids. The CDR3 region has the DNA TGCGCCAGCAGCGCCGGGACTAGCGGGACCGAGCAGTTCTTC. As protein: CASSAGTSGTEQFF.

The V gene is TRBV7-6, the J gene TRBJ2-3; possibly TRBD2 for D (6 bases). The germline gives CDR1 SGHVS, CDR2 FNYEAQ. The CDR3 has 16 residues. With 1 base removed from V and 7 bases from J, the gap between germline ends came to 18 bases. The CDR3 nucleotides read TGTGCCAGCAGCTTAGTTGCGGGGCGCCGCGGGAATACGCAGTATTTT. This gives the protein CASSLVAGRRGNTQYF.

V gene TRBV29-1 combines with J gene TRBJ1-5; D remains ambiguous. V was trimmed by 7 bases and J by 0 bases, leaving 10 bases between them. Germline V CDR1 and CDR2: SQVTM, ANQGSEA. The CDR3 sequence is 13 residues long. The CDR3 region is CSGAADSNQPQHF. CDR3 DNA sequence: TGCAGCGGTGCTGCGGATAGCAATCAGCCCCAGCATTTT.

This chain connects TRBV4-3 to TRBJ2-7; 9 positions match TRBD2. The V and J ends lost 4 bases and 4 bases, in that order; junction bases with no gene match: 11. Germline CDR1 LGHNA, CDR2 YSLEER. This CDR3 contains 16 residues. CDR3 coding DNA: TGCGCCAGCAGCCGGTTGCGGGCTAGCGGGGTTTACGAGCAGTACTTC. This encodes CASSRLRASGVYEQYF.